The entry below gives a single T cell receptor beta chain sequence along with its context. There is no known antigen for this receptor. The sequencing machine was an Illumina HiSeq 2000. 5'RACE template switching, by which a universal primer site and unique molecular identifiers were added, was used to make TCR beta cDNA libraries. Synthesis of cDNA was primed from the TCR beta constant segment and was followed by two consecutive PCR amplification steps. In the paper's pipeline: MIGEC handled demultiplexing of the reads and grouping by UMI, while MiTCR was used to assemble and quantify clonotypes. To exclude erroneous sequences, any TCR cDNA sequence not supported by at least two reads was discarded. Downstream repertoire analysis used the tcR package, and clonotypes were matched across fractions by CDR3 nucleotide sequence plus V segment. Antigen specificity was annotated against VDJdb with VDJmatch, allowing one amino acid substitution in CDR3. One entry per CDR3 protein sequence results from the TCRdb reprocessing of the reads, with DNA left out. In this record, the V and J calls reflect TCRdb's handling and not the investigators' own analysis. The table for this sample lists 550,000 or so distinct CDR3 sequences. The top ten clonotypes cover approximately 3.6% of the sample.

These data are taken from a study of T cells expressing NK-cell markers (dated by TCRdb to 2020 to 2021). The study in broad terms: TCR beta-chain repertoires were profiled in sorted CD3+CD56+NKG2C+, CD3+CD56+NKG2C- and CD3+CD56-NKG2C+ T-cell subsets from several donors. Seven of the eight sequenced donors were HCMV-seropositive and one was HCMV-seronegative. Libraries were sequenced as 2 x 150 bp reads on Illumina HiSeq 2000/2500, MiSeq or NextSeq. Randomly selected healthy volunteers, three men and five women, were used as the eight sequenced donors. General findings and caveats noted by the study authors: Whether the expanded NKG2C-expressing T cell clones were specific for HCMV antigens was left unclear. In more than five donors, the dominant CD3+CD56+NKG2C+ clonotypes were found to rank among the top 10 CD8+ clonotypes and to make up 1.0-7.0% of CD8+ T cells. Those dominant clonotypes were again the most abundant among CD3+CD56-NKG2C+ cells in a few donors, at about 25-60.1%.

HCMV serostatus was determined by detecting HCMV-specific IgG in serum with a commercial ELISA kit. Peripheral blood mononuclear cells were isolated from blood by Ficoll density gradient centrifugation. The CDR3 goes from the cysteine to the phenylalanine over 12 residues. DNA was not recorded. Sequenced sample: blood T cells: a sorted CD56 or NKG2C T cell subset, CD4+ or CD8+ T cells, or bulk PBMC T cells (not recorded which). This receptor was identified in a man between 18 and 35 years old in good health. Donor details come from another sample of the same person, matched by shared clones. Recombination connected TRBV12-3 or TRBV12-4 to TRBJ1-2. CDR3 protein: CASSPSYSGYTF.